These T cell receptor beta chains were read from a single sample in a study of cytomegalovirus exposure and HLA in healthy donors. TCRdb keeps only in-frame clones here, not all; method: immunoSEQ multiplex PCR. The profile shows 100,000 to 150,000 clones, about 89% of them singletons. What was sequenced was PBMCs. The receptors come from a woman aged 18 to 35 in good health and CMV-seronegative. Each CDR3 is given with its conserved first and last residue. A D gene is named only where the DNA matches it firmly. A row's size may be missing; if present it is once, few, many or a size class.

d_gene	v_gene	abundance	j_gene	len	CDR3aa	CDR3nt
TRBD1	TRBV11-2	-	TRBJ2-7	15	CASSETGTGLYEQYF	TGTGCCAGCAGCGAAACCGGGACAGGGTTATACGAGCAGTACTTC
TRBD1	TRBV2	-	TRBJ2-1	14	CASTRQGPYNEQFF	TGTGCCAGCACTAGACAGGGTCCCTACAATGAGCAGTTCTTC
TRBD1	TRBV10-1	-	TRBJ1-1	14	CARTTGGKNTEAFF	TGCGCCAGGACGACAGGGGGCAAGAACACTGAAGCTTTCTTT
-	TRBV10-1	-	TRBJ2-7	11	CASSGHYEQYF	TGCGCCAGTAGCGGACACTACGAGCAGTACTTC
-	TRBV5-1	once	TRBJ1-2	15	CASSLTGVANYGYTF	TGCGCCAGCAGCTTAACGGGGGTAGCTAACTATGGCTACACCTTC
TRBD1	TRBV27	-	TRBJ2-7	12	CASSLTGGEQYF	TGTGCCAGCAGCCTGACAGGGGGCGAGCAGTACTTC
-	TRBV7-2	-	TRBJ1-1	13	CASSVTGNTEAFF	TGTGCCAGCAGCGTAACAGGGAATACTGAAGCTTTCTTT
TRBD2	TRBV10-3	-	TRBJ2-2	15	CAARNAGGITGELFF	TGTGCCGCCAGGAACGCGGGAGGGATCACCGGGGAGCTGTTTTTT
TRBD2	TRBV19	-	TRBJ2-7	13	CASSSGRAYEQYF	TGTGCCAGTAGTAGCGGGAGGGCCTACGAGCAGTACTTC
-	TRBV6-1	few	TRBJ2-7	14	CASSDGTGYNEQYF	TGTGCCAGCAGCGATGGAACAGGGTACAACGAGCAGTACTTC
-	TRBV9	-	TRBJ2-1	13	CASSVDLYNEQFF	TGTGCCAGCAGCGTGGACTTGTACAATGAGCAGTTCTTC
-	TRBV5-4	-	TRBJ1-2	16	CASSSGGWGWDYGYTF	TGTGCCAGCAGCTCTGGAGGCTGGGGATGGGACTATGGCTACACCTTC
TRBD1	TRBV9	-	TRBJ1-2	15	CASSVAIGGNYGYTF	TGTGCCAGCAGCGTAGCTATAGGGGGCAACTATGGCTACACCTTC
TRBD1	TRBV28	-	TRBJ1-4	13	CASSGDRNEKLFF	TGTGCCAGCAGTGGGGACAGGAATGAAAAACTGTTTTTT
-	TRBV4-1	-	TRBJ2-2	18	CASSQRGFREAEIGELFF	TGCGCCAGCAGCCAACGAGGCTTCCGGGAAGCGGAGATCGGGGAGCTGTTTTTT
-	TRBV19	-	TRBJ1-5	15	CASKTAIMSNQPQHF	TGTGCCAGTAAGACAGCCATTATGAGCAATCAGCCCCAGCATTTT
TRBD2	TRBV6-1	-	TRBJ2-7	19	CASSESGVSEAGVWYEQYF	TGTGCCAGCAGTGAATCAGGAGTTTCGGAGGCGGGAGTCTGGTACGAGCAGTACTTC
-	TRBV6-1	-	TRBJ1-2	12	CASRDSFYGYTF	TGTGCCAGCAGGGACAGCTTCTATGGCTACACCTTC
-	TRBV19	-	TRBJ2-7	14	CASSRGISSYEQYF	TGTGCCAGTTCTAGGGGGATTAGCTCCTACGAGCAGTACTTC
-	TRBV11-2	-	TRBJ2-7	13	CASSLGPTYEQYF	TGTGCCAGCAGCTTAGGCCCCACTTACGAGCAGTACTTC
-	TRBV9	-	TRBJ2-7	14	CASSVGPLAYEQYF	TGTGCCAGCAGCGTGGGCCCCCTCGCCTACGAGCAGTACTTC
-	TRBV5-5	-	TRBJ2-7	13	CASSPQGGYEQYF	TGTGCCAGCAGCCCCCAGGGGGGTTACGAGCAGTACTTC
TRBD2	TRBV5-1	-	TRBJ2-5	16	CASSFGLAGVRETQYF	TGCGCCAGCAGCTTCGGGCTAGCGGGAGTAAGGGAGACCCAGTACTTC
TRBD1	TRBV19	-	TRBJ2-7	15	CASSPVQTGDHEQYF	TGTGCCAGTAGTCCGGTGCAGACAGGGGATCACGAGCAGTACTTC
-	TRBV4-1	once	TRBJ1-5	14	CASSQDPGSQPQHF	TGCGCCAGCAGCCAAGATCCGGGGTCTCAGCCCCAGCATTTT
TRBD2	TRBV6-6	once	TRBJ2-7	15	CASTRTSGVSYEQYF	TGTGCCAGCACCAGGACTAGCGGGGTCTCCTACGAGCAGTACTTC